One and the same sample provided the 8 T cell receptor beta chains below, sequenced in a study of CD8 T cells in Susac syndrome (dated by TCRdb to between 2019 and 2020). The receptor library was made with the immunoSEQ multiplex PCR assay. RNA was extracted using the RNeasy kit, and roughly 0.5 to 1 ug of the RNA was reverse transcribed with random hexamers. TCRdb reanalyzed the raw reads on its own, using fastp at Q25 for trimming and MiXCR for clone calling, and kept in-frame beta chains. Every CDR3 protein is listed once, alongside the most common genes and DNA of its rows. This sample comprises under 550,000 distinct CDR3 sequences, around 83% of them detected only once. Of the sample, about 0.12% is held by the ten largest clones. Sequenced: CD8+ T cells from PBMCs. The receptors shown here come from a human donor with multiple sclerosis.

The V call is TRBV7-9, the J call TRBJ1-1; 8 bases match TRBD1. V lost 5 bases to trimming and J lost 0 bases; unmatched junction nucleotides: 8. The V gene's germline CDR1 is SEHNR and CDR2 FQNEAQ (reference sequence). The length of the CDR3 is 16 residues. The CDR3 protein is CASSKGQGAMNTEAFF. The CDR3 nucleotides read TGTGCCAGCAGCAAAGGACAGGGTGCCATGAACACTGAAGCTTTCTTT. The complete variable domain, with remaining parts taken from reference TRBV7-9 and TRBJ1-1, reads DTGVSQNPRHKITKRGQNVTFRCDPISEHNRLYWYRQTLGQGPEFLTYFQNEAQLEKSRLLSDRFSAERPKGSFSTLEIQRTEQGDSAMYLCASSKGQGAMNTEAFFGQGTRLTVV.

This chain uses TRBV27 with TRBJ2-2; D could derive from TRBD1 or TRBD2 (6 bases each). V lost 2 bases and J lost 10, with 14 bases in between. The CDR3 covers 14 residues. Germline V gives CDR1 MNHEY, CDR2 SMNVEV (reference sequence). CDR3 amino acids: CASSLERGAVELFF. CDR3 coding DNA: TGTGCCAGCAGTTTAGAGAGGGGGGCTGTGGAGCTGTTTTTT.

The V and J genes are TRBV4-1 and TRBJ1-2; a weak D match, TRBD1 (6 bases). V was cut by 4 bases and J by 8 bases, with 20 bases left in between. This CDR3 has 15 amino acids. CDR1 is MGHRA and CDR2 is YSYEKL in the germline V gene. The DNA of the CDR3 is TGCGCCAGCAGCCGAGGGGGACGGCGGGAGATGGGCTACACCTTC. Its translation is CASSRGGRREMGYTF.

This chain joins TRBV7-9 and TRBJ2-7; 13 bases map to TRBD2. Per germline, CDR1 SEHNR and CDR2 FQNEAQ (reference sequence). V gave up 3 bases and J gave up 7 bases; unmatched junction bases: 12. The CDR3 is made up of 17 amino acids. CDR3 nucleotide sequence: TGTGCCAGCAGCTTCGGACTAGCGGGAGTCAATCGTCAGGAGCAGTACTTC. Protein: CASSFGLAGVNRQEQYF.

This clonotype has just one count. The chain has TRBV5-5 and TRBJ2-7; perhaps TRBD1 as D (6 bases). Germline assignment: CDR1 SGHKS and CDR2 YYEKEE (reference sequence). V was shortened by 4 bases and J by 3 bases, with 14 bases between the two germline ends. This CDR3 region has 14 residues. The CDR3 DNA is TGTGCCAGCAGCATCTCGACAGGCTTCTACGAGCAGTACTTC. Encoded protein: CASSISTGFYEQYF.

J is TRBJ1-2 and V is TRBV4-1; D is ambiguous. Per the germline V gene, CDR1 is MGHRA and CDR2 is YSYEKL. V lost 0 bases, J lost 5 bases, and 7 bases lay in between. CDR3 length: 13 residues. The CDR3 region is CASSQDIAYGYTF. The CDR3 DNA is TGCGCCAGCAGCCAAGATATAGCTTATGGCTACACCTTC.

The chain combines TRBV12-3 or TRBV12-4 with TRBJ2-1; D remains unclear. With 5 bases removed from V and 5 bases from J, the gap between germline ends came to 7 bases. The CDR3 has 12 residues. CDR3 DNA sequence: TGTGCCAGCAGTCACGGTAACAATGAGCAGTTCTTC. Translated: CASSHGNNEQFF.

The J gene is TRBJ1-1, the V gene TRBV27, with D hard to call. V lost 0 bases, J lost 3 bases, and 5 bases lay in between. Germline CDR1 and CDR2: MNHEY and SMNVEV (reference sequence). The CDR3 sequence is 13 residues long. The CDR3 nucleotides read TGTGCCAGCAGTTTATCTTTGGACACTGAAGCTTTCTTT. The encoded protein is CASSLSLDTEAFF.